This T cell receptor (beta chain) is from a study of T cells in localized non-small cell lung cancer. The study, taken as a whole, reports: Heterogeneity cannot be ruled out, as sequencing used one tumor region only.

The CDR3 consists of 14 residues. Germline assignment: CDR1 SQVTM and CDR2 ANQGSEA. V trimming: 0 bases; J trimming: 7 bases; junction bases outside the gene matches: 8. Sequencing used immunoSEQ multiplex PCR; TCRdb keeps in-frame clones, though not all of them. The sample contains 25,000 to 30,000 clones, roughly 90% of which appear only once. A note on this clone: No antigen is known for it.

The source material was peripheral blood mononuclear cells, sampled before any cancer treatment. The origin of this receptor is a woman aged 35-70 years with stage III lung adenocarcinoma. This chain links TRBV29-1 with TRBJ1-2; TRBD1 matches 7 bases. The CDR3 here is CSVEDQRGRTGYTF. The CDR3 nucleotides read TGCAGCGTTGAAGATCAAAGGGGGCGGACTGGCTACACCTTC. The full variable domain, completed using reference TRBV29-1 and TRBJ1-2, is SAVISQKPSRDICQRGTSLTIQCQVDSQVTMMFWYRQQPGQSLTLIATANQGSEATYESGFVIDKFPISRPNLTFSTLTVSNMSPEDSSIYLCSVEDQRGRTGYTFGSGTRLTVV.